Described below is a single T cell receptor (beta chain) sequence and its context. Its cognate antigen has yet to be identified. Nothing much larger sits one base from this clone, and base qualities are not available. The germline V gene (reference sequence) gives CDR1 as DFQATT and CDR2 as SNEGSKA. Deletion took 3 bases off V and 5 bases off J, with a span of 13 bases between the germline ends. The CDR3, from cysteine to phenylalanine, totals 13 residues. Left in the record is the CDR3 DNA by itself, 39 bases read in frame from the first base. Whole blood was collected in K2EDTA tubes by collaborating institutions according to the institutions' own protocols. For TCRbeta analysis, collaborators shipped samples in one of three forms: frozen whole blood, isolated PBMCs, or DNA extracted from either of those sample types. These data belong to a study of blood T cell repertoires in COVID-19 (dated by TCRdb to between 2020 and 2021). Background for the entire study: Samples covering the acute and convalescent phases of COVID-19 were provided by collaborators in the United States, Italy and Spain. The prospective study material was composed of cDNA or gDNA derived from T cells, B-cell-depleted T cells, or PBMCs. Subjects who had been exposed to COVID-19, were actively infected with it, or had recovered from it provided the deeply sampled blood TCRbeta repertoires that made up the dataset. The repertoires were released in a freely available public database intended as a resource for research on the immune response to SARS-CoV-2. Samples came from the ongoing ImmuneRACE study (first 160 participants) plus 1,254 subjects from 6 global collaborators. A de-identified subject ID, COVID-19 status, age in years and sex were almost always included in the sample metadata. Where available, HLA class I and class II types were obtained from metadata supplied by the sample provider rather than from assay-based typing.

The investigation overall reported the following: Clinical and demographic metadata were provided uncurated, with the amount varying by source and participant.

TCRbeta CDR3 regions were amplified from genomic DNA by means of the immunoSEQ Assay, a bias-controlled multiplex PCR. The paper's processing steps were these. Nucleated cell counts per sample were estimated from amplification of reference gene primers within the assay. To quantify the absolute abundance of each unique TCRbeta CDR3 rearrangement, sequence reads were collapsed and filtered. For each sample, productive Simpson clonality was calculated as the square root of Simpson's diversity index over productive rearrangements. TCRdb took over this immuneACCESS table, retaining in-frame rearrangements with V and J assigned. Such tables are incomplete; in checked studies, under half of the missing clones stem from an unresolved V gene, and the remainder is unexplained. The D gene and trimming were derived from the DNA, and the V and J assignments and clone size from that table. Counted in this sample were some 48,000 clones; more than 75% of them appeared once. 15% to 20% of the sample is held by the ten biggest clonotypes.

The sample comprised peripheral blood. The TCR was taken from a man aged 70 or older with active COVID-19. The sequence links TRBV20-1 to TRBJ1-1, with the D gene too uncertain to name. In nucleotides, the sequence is TGCAGTGCTAGTGAGGACCCGGGGACTGAAGCTTTCTTT. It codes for CSASEDPGTEAFF.